The rows below give T cell receptor beta chains drawn from one sample of a study of identical twins. Using its own MiXCR run on the 5' RACE reads, TCRdb lists one record per CDR3 protein. The sample includes about 720,000 distinct CDR3 sequences, around a sixth of them seen just once. Another study also made use of these data, one on T cells expressing NK-cell markers.

Specimen: PBMCs. The source of these receptors is a woman aged 18-35 years in good health. Both conserved end residues are part of each CDR3. D genes are given only for firm matches. Where a row states a size, it is once, few, many or the class of an expanded clone; other rows omit it.

. | TRBJ2-5 | TRBV20-1 | TRBD2 | CSAPPRTSGYQETQYF | TGCAGTGCCCCTCCCCGGACTAGCGGATACCAAGAGACCCAGTACTTC
many | TRBJ1-1 | TRBV29-1 | . | CSVRGETEAFF | TGCAGCGTTAGGGGGGAAACTGAAGCTTTCTTT
. | TRBJ2-1 | TRBV5-1 | TRBD1 | CASSSEGQGVDEQFF | TGCGCCAGCAGCTCTGAGGGACAGGGGGTGGATGAGCAGTTCTTC
. | TRBJ1-5 | TRBV7-2 | . | CASSFRDSNQPQHF | TGTGCCAGCAGCTTCCGGGACAGCAATCAGCCCCAGCATTTT
once | TRBJ2-2 | TRBV10-3 | . | CAIRGGPTGELFF | TGTGCCATCCGAGGGGGTCCAACCGGGGAGCTGTTTTTT
. | TRBJ2-7 | TRBV21-1 | . | CASSSRGRTSSYEQYF | TGTGCCAGCAGCTCGAGGGGGAGAACCAGCTCCTACGAGCAGTACTTC
. | TRBJ2-5 | TRBV5-1 | . | CASSLAGDGETQYF | TGCGCCAGCAGCTTGGCCGGGGATGGAGAGACCCAGTACTTC
few | TRBJ2-3 | TRBV27 | TRBD1 | CAIKRSGGKDTQYF | TGTGCCATCAAAAGGTCAGGGGGAAAAGATACGCAGTATTTT
. | TRBJ2-5 | TRBV3-1 | . | CASSLRGSGPYF | TGTGCCAGCAGCCTCCGGGGATCTGGCCCGTACTTC
. | TRBJ2-1 | TRBV5-5 | . | CASSLRQGSAEQFF | TGTGCCAGCAGCTTGAGGCAGGGGTCGGCTGAGCAGTTCTTC
. | TRBJ2-1 | TRBV5-1 | . | CASSWDPSNEQFF | TGCGCCAGCAGCTGGGACCCTTCCAATGAGCAGTTCTTC
. | TRBJ2-7 | TRBV7-2 | TRBD1 | CASKSTGGVEQYF | TGTGCCAGCAAATCAACAGGGGGCGTGGAGCAGTACTTC
few | TRBJ2-7 | TRBV27 | . | CASSLAPAISYEQYF | TGTGCCAGCAGTTTGGCCCCCGCCATCTCCTACGAGCAGTACTTC
. | TRBJ1-3 | TRBV4-1 | . | CASSQGGQGNTIYF | TGCGCCAGCAGCCAAGGAGGACAGGGAAACACCATATATTTT
. | TRBJ2-5 | TRBV3-1 | . | CASSPGPQEGETQYF | TGTGCCAGCAGTCCCGGTCCTCAAGAGGGAGAGACCCAGTACTTC
. | TRBJ2-3 | TRBV6-4 | TRBD2 | CASSGGGATDTQYF | TGTGCCAGCAGCGGCGGGGGGGCCACAGATACGCAGTATTTT
few | TRBJ2-7 | TRBV7-6 | . | CASTPLQGADEQYF | TGTGCCAGCACCCCTTTACAAGGGGCGGACGAGCAGTACTTC
. | TRBJ1-2 | TRBV6-5 | . | CASSSGTALDGYTF | TGTGCCAGCAGTTCCGGGACGGCTTTAGATGGCTACACCTTC
. | TRBJ1-2 | TRBV29-1 | TRBD1 | CSAVGPGQGAYTF | TGCAGCGCCGTAGGACCGGGACAGGGGGCTTACACCTTC
. | TRBJ2-1 | TRBV10-3 | TRBD2 | CAATSGEYNEQFF | TGTGCCGCGACTAGCGGGGAGTACAATGAGCAGTTCTTC
few | TRBJ2-1 | TRBV18 | . | CASSPSWGENEQFF | TGTGCCAGCTCACCCAGCTGGGGGGAAAATGAGCAGTTCTTC
few | TRBJ1-1 | TRBV7-3 | . | CASSLTGGNGGTEAFF | TGTGCCAGCAGCTTAACGGGGGGAAATGGGGGCACTGAAGCTTTCTTT